Shown below are 13 T cell receptor beta chains from a single sample sequenced in a study of T cells in Graves' hyperthyroidism and ophthalmopathy. RNA transcripts yielded amplified TCR beta CDR3 regions. The HTBI primer set drove a first-round RT-PCR of the TCR CDR3. TCRdb re-called the multiplex PCR reads through MiXCR, storing one row per CDR3 protein. The sample has 400,000 to 550,000 distinct CDR3 sequences, approximately 24% seen once; the top ten hold around 11%. Sequences were obtained from blood. Receptors originate from a woman aged 25 to 39 with Graves' ophthalmopathy.

The chain uses TRBV20-1 and TRBJ2-7; D not resolved. This CDR3 is 15 amino acids long. In germline, CDR1 is DFQATT, CDR2 SNEGSKA (reference sequence). With 3 bases removed from V and 4 bases from J, the gap between germline ends came to 19 bases. The CDR3 region has the DNA TGCAGTGCTAGGTCCCGCTGGGGATATGGTTACGAGCAGTACTTC. The encoded protein is CSARSRWGYGYEQYF.

This clonotype was detected many times. The junction departs from the called germline gene at one end, perhaps through a read error. This chain links TRBV28 with TRBJ2-5; the D call may be TRBD1 or TRBD2 (5 bases each). Germline V CDR1 and CDR2: MDHEN, SYDVKM. This CDR3 is built from 15 residues. For the CDR3, the DNA is TGTGCCAGCAGTTCTTTCCCAGGGATGGGAGAGGCCCAGTACTTC. As protein: CASSSFPGMGEAQYF.

The chain is built from TRBV20-1 and TRBJ1-2; no firm D call. V gave up 0 bases and J gave up 4 bases, with 9 bases separating them. From germline, CDR1 is DFQATT and CDR2 SNEGSKA (reference sequence). This CDR3 spans 13 amino acids. As DNA, the CDR3 is TGCAGTGCTAGAGATAGACAAGTCTATGGCTACACCTTC. It encodes CSARDRQVYGYTF.

The genes are TRBV20-1 and TRBJ2-7; 9 positions match TRBD1. CDR3 length equals 13 residues. J was trimmed by 7 bases and V by 6 bases; bases with no gene match: 10. Germline loops: CDR1 DFQATT, CDR2 SNEGSKA (reference sequence). CDR3 DNA: TGCAGTGCCGCCGGACAGGGGCTTGGGGAGCAGTACTTC. Protein product: CSAAGQGLGEQYF.

This clonotype was seen repeatedly, ten times or more. This chain uses TRBV20-1 with TRBJ2-7; D is ambiguous. Trimming took 2 bases from V and 4 from J, leaving 9 bases between them. Germline loops: CDR1 DFQATT, CDR2 SNEGSKA (reference sequence). The CDR3 has 12 amino acids. Here the CDR3 DNA reads TGCAGTGCTAGATTAACGGCATACGAGCAGTACTTC. Amino acid sequence: CSARLTAYEQYF.

This clonotype was counted ten times or more. V usage is TRBV15 and J usage is TRBJ2-5, with TRBD2 matching over 7 bases. Per the germline V gene, CDR1 is LNHNV and CDR2 is YYDKDF (reference sequence). Unmatched junction bases numbered 8, after V lost 0 bases and J lost 1 base. The CDR3 spans 17 residues. The CDR3 region has the DNA TGTGCCACCAGCAGAGATCGTCCTAGCGGCCTCCAAGAGACCCAGTACTTC. Amino acids: CATSRDRPSGLQETQYF.

This rearrangement joins TRBV5-1 to TRBJ1-3; 8 bases align to TRBD1. V gave up 4 bases and J gave up 0 bases; unmatched junction bases: 6. In germline, CDR1 is SGHRS, CDR2 YFSETQ. The CDR3 is 16 amino acids. The CDR3 region has the DNA TGCGCCAGCAGCGCCGGCGACAGGGGCTCTGGAAACACCATATATTTT. As protein: CASSAGDRGSGNTIYF.

This clonotype was observed many times. This chain connects TRBV28 to TRBJ1-3; 10 bases agree with TRBD1. Germline lookup yields CDR1 MDHEN and CDR2 SYDVKM. The trim removed 5 bases at V and 0 bases at J, leaving 13 bases unmatched. CDR3 size: 19 residues. CDR3 amino acids: CASSEIRDRGLVSGNTIYF. The DNA of the CDR3 is TGTGCCAGCAGTGAGATCCGGGACAGGGGACTCGTCTCTGGAAACACCATATATTTT.

The rearrangement uses TRBV4-1 and TRBJ1-5; D remains ambiguous. Trimming removed 1 base at V and 3 bases at J, with 10 bases between. This CDR3 is 15 amino acids long. Germline CDR1 and CDR2: MGHRA and YSYEKL. The CDR3 is CASSQALVVNQPQHF. In DNA form, the CDR3 reads TGCGCCAGCAGCCAAGCGTTAGTCGTCAATCAGCCCCAGCATTTT.

This clonotype was recorded many times. In DNA form, the CDR3 reads TGTGCCAGTAGTATCACCATCAACACTGAAGCTTTCTTT. It yields the protein CASSITINTEAFF. The genes are TRBV19 and TRBJ1-1; D uncertain. This CDR3 is 13 amino acids long. From germline, CDR1 is LNHDA and CDR2 SQIVND (reference sequence). V was trimmed by 3 bases and J by 2 bases, leaving 7 bases between them.

This clonotype occurred many times. The rearrangement links TRBV10-3 to TRBJ1-1; TRBD1 aligns across 7 bases. The CDR3 has 13 amino acids. V lost 4 bases to trimming and J lost 4 bases; unmatched junction nucleotides: 3. The germline gives CDR1 ENHRY, CDR2 SYGVKD. The CDR3 DNA reads TGTGCCATCAGTGCCCGGGACAGCACTGAAGCTTTCTTT. It encodes CAISARDSTEAFF.

This clonotype was observed many times. V gene TRBV6-2 or TRBV6-3 combines with J gene TRBJ1-1, with TRBD1 identical over 8 bases. The CDR3 contains 15 residues. The J segment lost 7 bases and the V segment lost 1 base, leaving 8 bases of the junction unmatched. Germline V gene data show CDR1 as MNHEY and CDR2 as SVGEGT. The CDR3 region has the DNA TGTGCCAGCAGTTACTATTTGGACAGGGAGCGTGAAGCTTTCTTT. Its protein product is CASSYYLDREREAFF.

Ten or more counts support this clonotype. J is TRBJ2-7 and V is TRBV20-1, with TRBD2 matching 13 bases. Per the germline V gene, CDR1 is DFQATT and CDR2 is SNEGSKA (reference sequence). CDR3 length: 15 residues. Losses at the gene ends were 0 bases for V and 5 bases for J; bases not matched to a gene: 4. The CDR3 region has the DNA TGCAGTGCTAGAGATAGGGGACTAGCGGGGAACGAGCAGTACTTC. It codes for CSARDRGLAGNEQYF.